This is a list of T cell receptor beta chains from one sample in a study of persistence of HIV-infected CD4 T cells. Their antigens are not known. TCRdb's table, derived via immunoSEQ multiplex PCR, lists solely in-frame clones and lacks some. The repertoire has tens of thousands of clones, about 88% of them found once; the top ten carry around 0.47%. The starting material was CD4+ T cells sorted from PBMCs after roughly 20-hour stimulation, obtained from a patient who received antiretroviral therapy. The receptors originated from an adult woman with HIV who was CMV-seropositive. CDR3s include the opening cysteine and the closing phenylalanine or tryptophan. Clone size is given for some rows only: seen once, a few or many times, or a class if the clone is expanded.

clone_size	v_call	j_call	cdr3_aa
NA	TRBV5-3	TRBJ1-1	CARSQQMNTEAFF
NA	TRBV5-6	TRBJ1-2	CASSRTQTNYGYTF
NA	TRBV9	TRBJ1-6	CASSAQMDSPLHF
NA	TRBV6-2/TRBV6-3	TRBJ1-2	CASSYSSKVGYTF
NA	TRBV5-1	TRBJ1-2	CASSFRRDSYNYGYTF
NA	TRBV10-3	TRBJ1-1	CATQDRPNTEAFF
NA	TRBV7-3	TRBJ2-2	CASSRGVANTGELFF
once	TRBV18	TRBJ1-1	CASSPQGLTLQHEAFF
NA	TRBV19	TRBJ1-2	CASSMPGQGHFYGYTF
NA	TRBV6-6	TRBJ2-1	CASRPLAGGYNEQFF
NA	TRBV5-1	TRBJ2-5	CASSPTSPGQETQYF
NA	TRBV3-1/TRBV3-2	TRBJ1-1	CASSQSSLGTEAFF
NA	TRBV2	TRBJ1-2	CASSRGLDGYTF
NA	TRBV2	TRBJ1-1	CASKQGWNTEAFF
NA	TRBV5-1	TRBJ1-6	CASSLGQESSPLHF
NA	TRBV29-1	TRBJ1-1	CSSGGQGTEAFF
once	TRBV6-6	TRBJ2-3	CASSYAGNPTDTQYF
NA	TRBV14	TRBJ2-3	CASSQRVTDTQYF
NA	TRBV10-1	TRBJ2-1	CASRQDGIPNEQFF
NA	TRBV5-4	TRBJ2-5	CASSLRSGGGKTQYF
NA	TRBV7-6	TRBJ1-5	CASSRGVAEGSNQPQHF
once	TRBV10-1	TRBJ1-1	CASSESGGTEAFF
NA	TRBV5-1	TRBJ1-1	CASQEGGAGNTEAFF
NA	TRBV25-1	TRBJ2-3	CASSATPVDTQYF
NA	TRBV13	TRBJ1-2	CASTRENYGYTF
NA	TRBV2	TRBJ2-3	CASSGQWSTDTQYF
NA	TRBV2	TRBJ1-3	CASSDAGKRNTIYF
NA	TRBV6-1	TRBJ1-1	CASSDRRITEAFF
NA	TRBV5-1	TRBJ1-2	CASSLGTEYYGYTF
NA	TRBV10-2	TRBJ1-4	CASSQGFEKLFF
NA	TRBV3-1/TRBV3-2	TRBJ2-5	CASSRTEETQYF
NA	TRBV4-2	TRBJ1-3	CASSRQGPGNTIYF
once	TRBV5-6	TRBJ2-3	CASSRGPDGGTDTQYF
NA	TRBV12-3/TRBV12-4	TRBJ2-3	CAISVEDTQYF
NA	TRBV12-5	TRBJ2-3	CASVAFQQGRTQYF
NA	TRBV4-1	TRBJ2-4	CASSPGVPNIQYF
NA	TRBV10-2	TRBJ2-1	CASGREDYNEQFF
NA	TRBV15	TRBJ1-1	CATSWTGNTEAFF
NA	TRBV12-3/TRBV12-4	TRBJ1-2	CASSSGASGYTF
NA	TRBV30	TRBJ1-5	CAWRRPGGQPQHF
NA	TRBV6-5	TRBJ1-2	CASSPVGNLHGYTF
NA	TRBV15	TRBJ2-7	CATSRGGDSYEQYF
NA	TRBV5-6	TRBJ1-1	CASSYTPDSPAFF
NA	TRBV24-1	TRBJ1-1	CATSARGQGQTEAFF
once	TRBV29-1	TRBJ2-6	CSVLSSGANVLTF
NA	TRBV6-5	TRBJ1-3	CASTRTGSGNTIYF
NA	TRBV12-3/TRBV12-4	TRBJ1-4	CASRLDINGALFF
few	TRBV4-1	TRBJ2-7	CASSQGGTSYEQYF
NA	TRBV25-1	TRBJ1-6	CASSEQGAPLHF
NA	TRBV6-5	TRBJ1-4	CASSRPGQGAEKLFF
NA	TRBV7-2	TRBJ1-5	CASSLGDPSNQPQHF
NA	TRBV29-1	TRBJ2-5	CSVGLAGQETQYF
NA	TRBV12-3/TRBV12-4	TRBJ2-3	CASKKGGTDTQYF